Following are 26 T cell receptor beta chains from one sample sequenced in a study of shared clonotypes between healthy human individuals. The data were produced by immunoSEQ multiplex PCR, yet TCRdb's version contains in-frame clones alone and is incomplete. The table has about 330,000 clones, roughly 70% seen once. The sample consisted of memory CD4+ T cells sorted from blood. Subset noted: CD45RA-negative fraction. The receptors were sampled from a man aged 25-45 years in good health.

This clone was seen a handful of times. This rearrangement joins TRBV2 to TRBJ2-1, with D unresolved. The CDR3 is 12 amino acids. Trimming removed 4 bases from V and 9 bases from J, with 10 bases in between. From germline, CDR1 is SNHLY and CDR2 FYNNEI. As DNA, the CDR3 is TGTGCCAGCAGTGCAAGCCCTGGTGAGCAGTTCTTC. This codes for CASSASPGEQFF.

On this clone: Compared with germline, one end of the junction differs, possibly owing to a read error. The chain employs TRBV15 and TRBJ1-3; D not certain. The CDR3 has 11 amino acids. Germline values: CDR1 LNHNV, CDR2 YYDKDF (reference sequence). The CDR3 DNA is TGTGCCACCAGCGGGCCCGATACTTGGGATTTT. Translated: CATSGPDTWDF.

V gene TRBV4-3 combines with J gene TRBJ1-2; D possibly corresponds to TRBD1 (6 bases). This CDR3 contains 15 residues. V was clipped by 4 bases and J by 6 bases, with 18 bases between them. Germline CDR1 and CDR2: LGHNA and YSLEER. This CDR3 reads CASSPTGTPTDGYTF. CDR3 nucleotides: TGCGCCAGCAGCCCGACGGGGACACCGACGGATGGCTACACCTTC.

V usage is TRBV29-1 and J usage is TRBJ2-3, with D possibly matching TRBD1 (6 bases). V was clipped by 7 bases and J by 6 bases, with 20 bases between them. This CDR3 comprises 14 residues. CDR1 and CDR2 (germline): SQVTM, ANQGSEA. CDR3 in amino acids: CSAPRQESVDTQYF. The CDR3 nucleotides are TGCAGCGCACCTAGACAGGAATCAGTGGATACGCAGTATTTT.

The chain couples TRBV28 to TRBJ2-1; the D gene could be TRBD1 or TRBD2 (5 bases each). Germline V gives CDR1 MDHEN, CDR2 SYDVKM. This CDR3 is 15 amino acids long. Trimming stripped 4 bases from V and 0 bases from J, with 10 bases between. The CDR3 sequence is CASSSGSSSYNEQFF. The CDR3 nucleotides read TGTGCCAGCAGTTCAGGGAGTAGCTCCTACAATGAGCAGTTCTTC.

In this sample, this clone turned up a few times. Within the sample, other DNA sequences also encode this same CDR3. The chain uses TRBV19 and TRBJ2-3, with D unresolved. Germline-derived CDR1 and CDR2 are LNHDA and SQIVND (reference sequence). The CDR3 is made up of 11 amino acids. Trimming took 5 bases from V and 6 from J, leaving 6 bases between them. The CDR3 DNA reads TGTGCCAGTAGTTCCTCGGATACGCAGTATTTT. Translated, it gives CASSSSDTQYF.

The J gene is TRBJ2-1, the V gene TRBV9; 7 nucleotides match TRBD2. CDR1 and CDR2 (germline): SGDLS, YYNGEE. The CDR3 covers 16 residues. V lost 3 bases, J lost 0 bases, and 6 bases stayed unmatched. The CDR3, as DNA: TGTGCCAGCAGCGCCGCCTGGACTAGCTCCTACAATGAGCAGTTCTTC. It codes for CASSAAWTSSYNEQFF.

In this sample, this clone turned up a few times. The CDR3, as DNA: TGTGCCAGAAGCTTCCGGGAGGGCCCCTACAATGAGCAGTTCTTC. It codes for CARSFREGPYNEQFF. This sequence joins TRBV5-3 and TRBJ2-1, with 8 bases fitting TRBD2. TRBV5-3 is classed as an ORF, of uncertain function. CDR3 size: 15 residues. Trimming at V came to 2 bases and at J to 2 bases, leaving 3 bases not matched to a gene.

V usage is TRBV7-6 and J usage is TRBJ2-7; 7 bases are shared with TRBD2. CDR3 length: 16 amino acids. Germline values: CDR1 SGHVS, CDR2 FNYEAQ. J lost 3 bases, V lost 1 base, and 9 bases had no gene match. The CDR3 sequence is CASSLEAGAQVYEQYF. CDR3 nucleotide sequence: TGTGCCAGCAGCTTAGAGGCGGGAGCCCAGGTCTACGAGCAGTACTTC. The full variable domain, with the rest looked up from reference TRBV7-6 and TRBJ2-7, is GAGVSQSPRYKVTKRGQDVALRCDPISGHVSLYWYRQALGQGPEFLTYFNYEAQQDKSGLPNDRFSAERPEGSISTLTIQRTEQRDSAMYRCASSLEAGAQVYEQYFGPGTRLTVT.

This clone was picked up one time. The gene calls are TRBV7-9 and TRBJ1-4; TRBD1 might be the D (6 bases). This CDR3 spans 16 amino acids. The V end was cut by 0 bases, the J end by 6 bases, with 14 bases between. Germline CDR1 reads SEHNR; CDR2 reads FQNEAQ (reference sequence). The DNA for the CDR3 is TGTGCCAGCAGCTTAGCGCGGGGGGCATACGATGAAAAACTGTTTTTT. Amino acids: CASSLARGAYDEKLFF.

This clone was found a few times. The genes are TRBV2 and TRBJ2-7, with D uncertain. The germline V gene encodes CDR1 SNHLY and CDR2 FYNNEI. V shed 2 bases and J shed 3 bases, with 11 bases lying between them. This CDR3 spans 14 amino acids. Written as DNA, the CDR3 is TGTGCCAGCAGTGAAATGGGCAGTTACTACGAGCAGTACTTC. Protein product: CASSEMGSYYEQYF.

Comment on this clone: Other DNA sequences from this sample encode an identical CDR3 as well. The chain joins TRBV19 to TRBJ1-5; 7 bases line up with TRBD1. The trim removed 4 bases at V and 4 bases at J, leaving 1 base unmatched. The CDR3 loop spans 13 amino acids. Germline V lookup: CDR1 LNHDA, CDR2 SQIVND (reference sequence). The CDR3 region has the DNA TGTGCCAGTAGTAGGGACAGTAATCAGCCCCAGCATTTT. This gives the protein CASSRDSNQPQHF.

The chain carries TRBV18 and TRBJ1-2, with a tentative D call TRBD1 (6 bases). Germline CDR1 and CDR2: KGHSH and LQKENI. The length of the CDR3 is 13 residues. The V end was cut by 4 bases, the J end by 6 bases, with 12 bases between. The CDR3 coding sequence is TGTGCCAGCTCACAAACAGGGTATAATGGCTACACCTTC. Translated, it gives CASSQTGYNGYTF.

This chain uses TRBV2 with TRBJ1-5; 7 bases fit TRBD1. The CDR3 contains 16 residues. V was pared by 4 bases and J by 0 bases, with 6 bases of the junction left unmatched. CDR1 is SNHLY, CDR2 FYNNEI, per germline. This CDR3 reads CASSVTGVYSNQPQHF. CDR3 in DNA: TGTGCCAGCAGTGTAACAGGGGTATATAGCAATCAGCCCCAGCATTTT. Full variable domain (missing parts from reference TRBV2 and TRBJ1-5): EPEVTQTPSHQVTQMGQEVILRCVPISNHLYFYWYRQILGQKVEFLVSFYNNEISEKSEIFDDQFSVERPDGSNFTLKIRSTKLEDSAMYFCASSVTGVYSNQPQHFGDGTRLSIL.

The CDR3 protein is CASSPPSQANTGELFF. The CDR3 bases are TGTGCCAGCTCACCACCGAGTCAGGCGAACACCGGGGAGCTGTTTTTT. The gene calls are TRBV18 and TRBJ2-2; D remains ambiguous. V was trimmed by 0 bases and J by 0 bases, leaving 8 bases between them. Germline CDR1 is KGHSH and CDR2 is LQKENI. The CDR3 extends over 16 amino acids.

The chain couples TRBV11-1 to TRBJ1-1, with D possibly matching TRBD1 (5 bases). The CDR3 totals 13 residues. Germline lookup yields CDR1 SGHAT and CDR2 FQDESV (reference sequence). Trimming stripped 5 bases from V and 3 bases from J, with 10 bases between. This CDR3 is CASSLQEDTEAFF. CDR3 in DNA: TGTGCCAGCAGCCTACAGGAAGACACTGAAGCTTTCTTT.

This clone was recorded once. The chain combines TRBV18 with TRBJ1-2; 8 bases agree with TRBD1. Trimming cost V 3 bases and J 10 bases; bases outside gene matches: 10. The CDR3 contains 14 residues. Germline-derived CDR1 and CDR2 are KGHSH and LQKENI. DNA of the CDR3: TGTGCCAGCTCACCTTGGACAGGGACATTTTACTACACCTTC. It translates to CASSPWTGTFYYTF. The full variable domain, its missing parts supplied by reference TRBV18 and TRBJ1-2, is NAGVMQNPRHLVRRRGQEARLRCSPMKGHSHVYWYRQLPEEGLKFMVYLQKENIIDESGMPKERFSAEFPKEGPSILRIQQVVRGDSAAYFCASSPWTGTFYYTFGSGTRLTVV.

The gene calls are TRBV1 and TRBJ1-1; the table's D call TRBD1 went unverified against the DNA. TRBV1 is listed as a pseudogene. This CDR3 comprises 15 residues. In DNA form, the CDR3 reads TGCACCAGTTCCCCTACAGGGCCGGAGGACACTGAAGCTTTCTTT. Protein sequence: CTSSPTGPEDTEAFF.

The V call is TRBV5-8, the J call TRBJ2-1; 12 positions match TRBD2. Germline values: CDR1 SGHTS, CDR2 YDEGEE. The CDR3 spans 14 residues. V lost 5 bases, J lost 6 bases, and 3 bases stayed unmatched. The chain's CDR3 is CASSGLAGPNEQFF. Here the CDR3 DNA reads TGTGCCAGCAGTGGACTAGCGGGGCCCAATGAGCAGTTCTTC.

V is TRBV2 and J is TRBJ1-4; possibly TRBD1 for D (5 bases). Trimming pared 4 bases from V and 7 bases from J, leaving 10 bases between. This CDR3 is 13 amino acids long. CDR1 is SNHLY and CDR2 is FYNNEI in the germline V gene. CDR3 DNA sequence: TGTGCCAGCAGTGGGGGACTCGTTGAAAAACTGTTTTTT. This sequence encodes CASSGGLVEKLFF.

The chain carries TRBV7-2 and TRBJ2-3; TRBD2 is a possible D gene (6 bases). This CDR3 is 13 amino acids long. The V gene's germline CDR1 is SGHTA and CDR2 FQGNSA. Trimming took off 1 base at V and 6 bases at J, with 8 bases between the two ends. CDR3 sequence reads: CASSLVLADTQYF. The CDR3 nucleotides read TGTGCCAGCAGCTTAGTCCTAGCGGATACGCAGTATTTT. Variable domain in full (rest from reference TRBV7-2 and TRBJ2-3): GAGVSQSPSNKVTEKGKDVELRCDPISGHTALYWYRQSLGQGLEFLIYFQGNSAPDKSGLPSDRFSAERTGGSVSTLTIQRTQQEDSAVYLCASSLVLADTQYFGPGTRLTVL.

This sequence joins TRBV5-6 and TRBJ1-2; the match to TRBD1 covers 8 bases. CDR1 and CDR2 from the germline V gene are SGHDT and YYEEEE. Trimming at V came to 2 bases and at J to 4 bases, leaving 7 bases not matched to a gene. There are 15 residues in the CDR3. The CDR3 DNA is TGTGCCAGCAGCTTCCGACAGGGGAAGGTCTATGGCTACACCTTC. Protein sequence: CASSFRQGKVYGYTF.

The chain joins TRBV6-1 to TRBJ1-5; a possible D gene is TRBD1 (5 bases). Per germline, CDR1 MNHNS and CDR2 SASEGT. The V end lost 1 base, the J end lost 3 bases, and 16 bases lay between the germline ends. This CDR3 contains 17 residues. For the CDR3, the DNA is TGTGCCAGCAGTGAAGTAGTAGGGACCGGGTACAATCAGCCCCAGCATTTT. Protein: CASSEVVGTGYNQPQHF.

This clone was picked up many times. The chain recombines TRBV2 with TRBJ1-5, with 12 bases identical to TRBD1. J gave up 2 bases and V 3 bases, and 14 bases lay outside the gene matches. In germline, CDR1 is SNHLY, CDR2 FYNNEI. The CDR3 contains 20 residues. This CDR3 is CASSDTNRGQGAIGNQPQHF. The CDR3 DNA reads TGTGCCAGCAGTGACACTAACAGGGGACAGGGGGCGATTGGCAATCAGCCCCAGCATTTT.

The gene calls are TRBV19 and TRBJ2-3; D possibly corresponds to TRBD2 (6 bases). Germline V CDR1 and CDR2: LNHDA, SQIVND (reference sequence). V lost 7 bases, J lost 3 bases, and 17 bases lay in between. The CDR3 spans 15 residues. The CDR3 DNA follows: TGTGCCAGTAACCCGGAAGGGAGGCGTACAGATACGCAGTATTTT. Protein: CASNPEGRRTDTQYF.

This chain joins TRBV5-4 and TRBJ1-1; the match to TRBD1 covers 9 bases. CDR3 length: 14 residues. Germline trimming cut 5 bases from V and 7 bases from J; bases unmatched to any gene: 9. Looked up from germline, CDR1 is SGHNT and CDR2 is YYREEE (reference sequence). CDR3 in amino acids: CASSDYRGQVEAFF. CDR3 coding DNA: TGTGCCAGCAGTGATTACAGGGGGCAGGTTGAAGCTTTCTTT. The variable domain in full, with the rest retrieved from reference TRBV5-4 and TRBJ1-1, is ETGVTQSPTHLIKTRGQQVTLRCSSQSGHNTVSWYQQALGQGPQFIFQYYREEENGRGNFPPRFSGLQFPNYSSELNVNALELDDSALYLCASSDYRGQVEAFFGQGTRLTVV.